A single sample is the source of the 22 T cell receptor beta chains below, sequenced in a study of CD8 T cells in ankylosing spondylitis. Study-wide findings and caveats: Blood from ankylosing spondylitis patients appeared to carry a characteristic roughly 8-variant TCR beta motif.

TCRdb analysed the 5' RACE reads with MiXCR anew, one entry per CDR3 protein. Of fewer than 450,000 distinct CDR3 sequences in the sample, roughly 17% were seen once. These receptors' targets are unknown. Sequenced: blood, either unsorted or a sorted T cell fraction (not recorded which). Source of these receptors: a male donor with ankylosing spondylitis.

CDR3 sequence (DNA): TGTGCCAGCAGCACCATAGGACAGGGGGCCGCAGATACGCAGTATTTT. As protein: CASSTIGQGAADTQYF. This rearrangement joins TRBV2 to TRBJ2-3; TRBD1 matches 11 bases. CDR3 length: 16 residues. The V segment lost 6 bases and the J segment 4 bases; nucleotides outside the gene matches: 9. CDR1 and CDR2 from the germline V gene are SNHLY and FYNNEI. Drawing the rest from reference TRBV2 and TRBJ2-3, the complete variable domain is EPEVTQTPSHQVTQMGQEVILRCVPISNHLYFYWYRQILGQKVEFLVSFYNNEISEKSEIFDDQFSVERPDGSNFTLKIRSTKLEDSAMYFCASSTIGQGAADTQYFGPGTRLTVL.

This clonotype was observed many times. CDR3 sequence reads: CASSLAPGVPTGELFF. The CDR3, as DNA: TGTGCCAGCAGCTTAGCCCCGGGGGTTCCCACCGGGGAGCTGTTTTTT. V usage is TRBV7-3 and J usage is TRBJ2-2; D may be TRBD2 (6 bases). Trimming stripped 2 bases from V and 4 bases from J, with 14 bases between. Germline values: CDR1 SGHTA, CDR2 FQGTGA. The CDR3 has 16 amino acids.

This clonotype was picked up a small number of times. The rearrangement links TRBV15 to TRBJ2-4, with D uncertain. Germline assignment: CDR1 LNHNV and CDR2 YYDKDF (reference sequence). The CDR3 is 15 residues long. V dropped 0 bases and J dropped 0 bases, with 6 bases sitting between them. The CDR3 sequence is CATSRDRLAKNIQYF. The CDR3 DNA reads TGTGCCACCAGCAGAGATCGACTAGCCAAAAACATTCAGTACTTC.

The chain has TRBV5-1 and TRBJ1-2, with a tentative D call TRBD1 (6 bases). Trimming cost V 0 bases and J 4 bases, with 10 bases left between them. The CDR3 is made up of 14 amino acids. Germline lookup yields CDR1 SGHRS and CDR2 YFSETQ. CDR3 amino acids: CASSLGQGTYGYTF. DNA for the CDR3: TGCGCCAGCAGCTTGGGGCAGGGGACCTATGGCTACACCTTC.

The CDR3 reads CASSDLAGGPGNEQFF. CDR3 sequence (DNA): TGTGCCAGCAGTGATCTAGCGGGGGGGCCGGGTAATGAGCAGTTCTTC. The chain recombines TRBV6-1 with TRBJ2-1, with TRBD2 identical over 12 bases. With 3 bases clipped from V and 7 bases from J, the junction kept 7 bases outside the gene matches. CDR3 size: 16 residues. CDR1 and CDR2 from the germline V gene are MNHNS and SASEGT.

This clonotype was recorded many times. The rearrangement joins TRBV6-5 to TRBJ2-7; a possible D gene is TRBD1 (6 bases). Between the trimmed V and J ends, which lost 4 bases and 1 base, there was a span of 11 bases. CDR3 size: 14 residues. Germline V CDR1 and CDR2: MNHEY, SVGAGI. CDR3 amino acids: CASSLKGESYEQYF. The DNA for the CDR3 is TGTGCCAGCAGTTTGAAGGGGGAATCCTACGAGCAGTACTTC.

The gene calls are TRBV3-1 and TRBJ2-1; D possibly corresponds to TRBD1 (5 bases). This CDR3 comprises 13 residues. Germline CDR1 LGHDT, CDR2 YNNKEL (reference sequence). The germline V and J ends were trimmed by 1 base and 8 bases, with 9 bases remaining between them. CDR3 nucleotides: TGTGCCAGCAGCCAAGCACAGGTCTATGAGCAGTTCTTC. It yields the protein CASSQAQVYEQFF.

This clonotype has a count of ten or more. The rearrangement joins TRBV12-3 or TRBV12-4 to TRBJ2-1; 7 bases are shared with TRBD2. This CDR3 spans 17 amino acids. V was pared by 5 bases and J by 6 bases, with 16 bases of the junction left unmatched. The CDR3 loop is CASSTRLGGRLANEQFF. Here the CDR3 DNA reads TGTGCCAGCAGTACCCGGCTGGGAGGGAGGCTGGCCAATGAGCAGTTCTTC.

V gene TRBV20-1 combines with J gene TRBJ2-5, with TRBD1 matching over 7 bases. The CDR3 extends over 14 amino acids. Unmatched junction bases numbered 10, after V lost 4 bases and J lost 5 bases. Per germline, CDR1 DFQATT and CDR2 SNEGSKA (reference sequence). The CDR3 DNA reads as TGCAGTGCTATAGAGGGGGCGTCCAGGGAGACCCAGTACTTC. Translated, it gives CSAIEGASRETQYF.

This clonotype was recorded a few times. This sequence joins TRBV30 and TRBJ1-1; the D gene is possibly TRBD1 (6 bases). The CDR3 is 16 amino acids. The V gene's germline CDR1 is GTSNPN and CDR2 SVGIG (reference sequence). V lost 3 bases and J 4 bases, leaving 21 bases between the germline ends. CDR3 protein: CAWSWDFYRASTEAFF. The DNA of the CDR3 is TGTGCCTGGAGCTGGGACTTTTACAGGGCTTCCACTGAAGCTTTCTTT.

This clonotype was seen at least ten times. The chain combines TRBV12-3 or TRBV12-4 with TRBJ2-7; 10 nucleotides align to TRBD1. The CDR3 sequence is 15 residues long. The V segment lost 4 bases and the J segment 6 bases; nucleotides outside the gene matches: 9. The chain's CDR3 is CASSSGQGEALEQYF. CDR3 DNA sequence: TGTGCCAGCAGTTCTGGACAGGGGGAGGCCCTCGAGCAGTACTTC.

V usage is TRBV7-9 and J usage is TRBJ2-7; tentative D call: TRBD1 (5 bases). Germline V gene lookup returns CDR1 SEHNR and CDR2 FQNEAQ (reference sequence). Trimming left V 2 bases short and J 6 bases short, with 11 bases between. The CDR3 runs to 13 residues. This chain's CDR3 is CASSLPLQGEQYF. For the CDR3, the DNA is TGTGCCAGCAGCTTACCTCTGCAGGGCGAGCAGTACTTC.

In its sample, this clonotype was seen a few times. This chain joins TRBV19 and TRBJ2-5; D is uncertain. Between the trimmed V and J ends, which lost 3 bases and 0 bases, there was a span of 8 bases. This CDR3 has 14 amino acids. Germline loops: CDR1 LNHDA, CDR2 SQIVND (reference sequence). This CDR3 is CASSIRRNQETQYF. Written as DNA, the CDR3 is TGTGCCAGTAGTATTCGTCGCAACCAAGAGACCCAGTACTTC.

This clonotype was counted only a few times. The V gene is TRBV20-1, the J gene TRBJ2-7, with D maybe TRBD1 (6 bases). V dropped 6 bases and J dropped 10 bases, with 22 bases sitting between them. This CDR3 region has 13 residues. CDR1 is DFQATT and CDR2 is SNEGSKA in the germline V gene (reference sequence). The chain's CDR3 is CSATGDITTGQYF. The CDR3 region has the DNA TGCAGTGCCACCGGGGACATCACAACGGGACAGTACTTC.

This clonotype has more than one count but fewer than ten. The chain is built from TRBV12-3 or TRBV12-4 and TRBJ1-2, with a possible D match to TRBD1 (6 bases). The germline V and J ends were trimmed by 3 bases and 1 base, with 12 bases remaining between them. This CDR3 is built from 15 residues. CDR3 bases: TGTGCCAGCAGTTTTCGAGACAGGATTAACTATGGCTACACCTTC. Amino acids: CASSFRDRINYGYTF.

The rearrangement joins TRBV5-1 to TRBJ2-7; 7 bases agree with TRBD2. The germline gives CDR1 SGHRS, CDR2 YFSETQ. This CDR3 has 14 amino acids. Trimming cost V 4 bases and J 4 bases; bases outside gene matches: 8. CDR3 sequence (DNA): TGCGCCAGCAGCATCGACACCGGGGGGTACGAGCAGTACTTC. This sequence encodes CASSIDTGGYEQYF.

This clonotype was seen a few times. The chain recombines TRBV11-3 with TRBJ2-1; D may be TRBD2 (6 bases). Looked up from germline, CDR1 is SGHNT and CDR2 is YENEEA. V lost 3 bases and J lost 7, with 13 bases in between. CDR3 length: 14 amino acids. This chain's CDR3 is CASSFGTPLNEQFF. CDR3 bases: TGTGCCAGCAGCTTCGGGACTCCCCTGAATGAGCAGTTCTTC.

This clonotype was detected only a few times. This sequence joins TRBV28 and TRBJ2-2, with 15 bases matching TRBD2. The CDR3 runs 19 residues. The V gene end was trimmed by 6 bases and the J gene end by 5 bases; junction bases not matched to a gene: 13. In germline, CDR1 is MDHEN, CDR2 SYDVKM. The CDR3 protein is CASSPHPGTSGRLTGELFF. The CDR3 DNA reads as TGTGCCAGCAGCCCACACCCCGGGACTAGCGGGAGGTTGACCGGGGAGCTGTTTTTT.

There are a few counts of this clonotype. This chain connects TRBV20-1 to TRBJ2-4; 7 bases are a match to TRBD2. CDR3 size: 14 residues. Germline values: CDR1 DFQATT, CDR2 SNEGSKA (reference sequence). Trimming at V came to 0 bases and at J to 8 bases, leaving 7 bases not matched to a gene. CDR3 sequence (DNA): TGCAGTGCTAGAGAAGGCGGGAGTATGGACATTCAGTACTTC. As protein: CSAREGGSMDIQYF.

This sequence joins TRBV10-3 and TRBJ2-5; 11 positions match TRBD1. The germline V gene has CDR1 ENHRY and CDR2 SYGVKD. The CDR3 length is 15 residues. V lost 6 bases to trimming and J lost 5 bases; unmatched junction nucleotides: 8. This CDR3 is CAISREGQGVETQYF. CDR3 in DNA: TGTGCCATCAGCCGAGAGGGACAGGGGGTCGAGACCCAGTACTTC.

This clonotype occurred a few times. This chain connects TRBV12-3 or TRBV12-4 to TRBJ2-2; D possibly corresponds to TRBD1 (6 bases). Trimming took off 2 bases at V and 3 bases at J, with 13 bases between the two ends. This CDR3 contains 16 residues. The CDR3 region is CASSLNRVWDTGELFF. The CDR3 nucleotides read TGTGCCAGCAGTTTAAACAGGGTTTGGGACACCGGGGAGCTGTTTTTT.

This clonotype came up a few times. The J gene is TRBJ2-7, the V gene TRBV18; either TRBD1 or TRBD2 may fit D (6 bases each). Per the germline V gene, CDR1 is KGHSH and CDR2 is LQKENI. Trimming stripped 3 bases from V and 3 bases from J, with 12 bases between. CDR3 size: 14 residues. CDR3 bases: TGTGCCAGCTCACCGGGGGGACAAAGCTACGAGCAGTACTTC. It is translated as CASSPGGQSYEQYF. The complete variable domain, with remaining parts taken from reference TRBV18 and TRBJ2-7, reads NAGVMQNPRHLVRRRGQEARLRCSPMKGHSHVYWYRQLPEEGLKFMVYLQKENIIDESGMPKERFSAEFPKEGPSILRIQQVVRGDSAAYFCASSPGGQSYEQYFGPGTRLTVT.